This TCR beta chain is drawn from a study of cytomegalovirus exposure and HLA in healthy donors. Germline V gene sequence: CDR1 SGHNT, CDR2 YYREEE (reference sequence). The V gene lost 0 bases and the J gene lost 5 bases, with 14 bases spanning the gap. This CDR3 spans 15 amino acids. Each donor was nominally healthy when sampled (though unrecorded immune exposures were likely). Study-wide points: Follow-up analysis later connected one missense variant in DCLRE1C with trimming of TCR beta V- and J-genes. An analysis that was carried out later associated 16,951 TCR beta sequences with HLA alleles at 0.05 false discovery rate.

About this clone itself: What it binds is not known.

Researchers ran the PCR with 60 Vbeta and 13 Jbeta primers. Libraries were prepared by immunoSEQ multiplex PCR; TCRdb keeps only in-frame clonotypes and omits some of them. The sample lists 90,000 or so clones, about 81% occurring once. The sample taken for sequencing was PBMCs. This chain links TRBV5-4 with TRBJ1-1; TRBD1 is a possible D gene (6 bases). This clonotype originated in a woman in her thirties or forties in good health and CMV-seronegative. As DNA, the CDR3 is TGTGCCAGCAGCTTGGGGGGGCGTTTAGGGACTGAAGCTTTCTTT. Translated: CASSLGGRLGTEAFF.